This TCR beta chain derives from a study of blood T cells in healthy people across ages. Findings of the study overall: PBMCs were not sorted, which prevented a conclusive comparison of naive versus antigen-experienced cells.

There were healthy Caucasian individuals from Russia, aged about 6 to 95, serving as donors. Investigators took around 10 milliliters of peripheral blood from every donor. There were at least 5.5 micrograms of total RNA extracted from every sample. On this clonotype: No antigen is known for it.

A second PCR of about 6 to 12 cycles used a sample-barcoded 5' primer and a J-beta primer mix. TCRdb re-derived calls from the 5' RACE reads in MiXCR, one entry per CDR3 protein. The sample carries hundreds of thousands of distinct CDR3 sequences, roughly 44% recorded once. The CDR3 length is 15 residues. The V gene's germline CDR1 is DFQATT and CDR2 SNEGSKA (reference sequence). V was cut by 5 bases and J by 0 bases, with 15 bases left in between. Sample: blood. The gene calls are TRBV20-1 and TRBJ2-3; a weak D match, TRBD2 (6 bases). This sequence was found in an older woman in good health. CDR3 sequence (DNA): TGCAGTGCTTCCCCCGGCGGGGTTAGCACAGATACGCAGTATTTT. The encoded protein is CSASPGGVSTDTQYF.